A single sample gave rise to the 10 T cell receptor beta chains below, sequenced in a study of spatial heterogeneity in lung cancer. Specified time point: sample taken at primary tumor resection. Sequencing was performed on whole RNA extracted from tumor and nontumor lung tissue, or from frozen PBMC, and the material was left unsorted. TCRdb itself ran the 5' RACE reads through MiXCR, one entry per CDR3 protein. The data contain about 75,000 distinct CDR3 sequences, less than 15% of them singletons. The sample consisted of PBMCs, taken at surgery. Receptor source: a male donor with early-stage non-small cell lung cancer.

This clonotype was detected a few times. V is TRBV19 and J is TRBJ1-5, with no clear D. The CDR3 totals 14 residues. With 2 bases removed from V and 5 bases from J, the gap between germline ends came to 10 bases. The germline V gene has CDR1 LNHDA and CDR2 SQIVND (reference sequence). This chain's CDR3 is CASSIRSVDQPQHF. DNA of the CDR3: TGTGCCAGTAGTATACGGTCCGTCGATCAGCCCCAGCATTTT.

This chain links TRBV2 with TRBJ2-1; 8 bases map to TRBD2. Germline-derived CDR1 and CDR2 are SNHLY and FYNNEI. V gave up 10 bases and J gave up 4 bases; unmatched junction bases: 9. This CDR3 comprises 14 residues. CDR3 coding DNA: TGTGCCACGCGTGCGGGAGGCTCGTACAATGAGCAGTTCTTC. Translating it yields CATRAGGSYNEQFF. Complete variable domain (other parts from reference TRBV2 and TRBJ2-1): EPEVTQTPSHQVTQMGQEVILRCVPISNHLYFYWYRQILGQKVEFLVSFYNNEISEKSEIFDDQFSVERPDGSNFTLKIRSTKLEDSAMYFCATRAGGSYNEQFFGPGTRLTVL.

Ten or more counts support this clonotype. The gene calls are TRBV7-2 and TRBJ1-1; D remains unclear. The CDR3 extends over 15 amino acids. Germline V gene data show CDR1 as SGHTA and CDR2 as FQGNSA. V was cut by 2 bases and J by 4 bases, with 14 bases left in between. The CDR3 spells CASSLQRVSGTEAFF. The CDR3 region has the DNA TGTGCCAGCAGCTTACAACGAGTAAGCGGCACTGAAGCTTTCTTT.

This clonotype was seen only a few times. The chain recombines TRBV10-3 with TRBJ2-1, with TRBD1 as a possible D gene (6 bases). This CDR3 region has 17 residues. The germline V gene encodes CDR1 ENHRY and CDR2 SYGVKD. V was shortened by 0 bases and J by 7 bases, with 19 bases between the two germline ends. CDR3 sequence (DNA): TGTGCCATCAGTGAGTCGAAAGGGACACTACACGGGAATGAGCAGTTCTTC. Translation: CAISESKGTLHGNEQFF.

This clonotype has at least ten counts. The chain carries TRBV20-1 and TRBJ2-1, with TRBD2 identical over 9 bases. The V and J ends lost 0 bases and 4 bases, in that order; junction bases with no gene match: 13. The germline V gene encodes CDR1 DFQATT and CDR2 SNEGSKA (reference sequence). The CDR3 loop spans 18 amino acids. The CDR3 region is CSARDPGSGRRVYNEQFF. The DNA for the CDR3 is TGCAGTGCTAGAGATCCGGGGAGCGGGAGGCGTGTTTACAATGAGCAGTTCTTC.

A few counts support this clonotype. This sequence joins TRBV7-2 and TRBJ2-3; a weak D match, TRBD2 (5 bases). CDR1 is SGHTA, CDR2 FQGNSA, per germline. The CDR3 is made up of 14 amino acids. V was clipped by 0 bases and J by 3 bases, with 7 bases between them. The CDR3 here is CASSLAGETDTQYF. In DNA form, the CDR3 reads TGTGCCAGCAGCTTAGCGGGAGAAACAGATACGCAGTATTTT.

The chain is built from TRBV20-1 and TRBJ1-1; D remains unclear. V was shortened by 0 bases and J by 0 bases, with 11 bases between the two germline ends. CDR1 and CDR2 from the germline V gene are DFQATT and SNEGSKA (reference sequence). The CDR3 sequence is 15 residues long. DNA for the CDR3: TGCAGTGCTAGAGAGGTACAGAGAATGAACACTGAAGCTTTCTTT. Its protein product is CSAREVQRMNTEAFF.

The chain combines TRBV30 with TRBJ1-5; no reliable D call. Trimming removed 2 bases at V and 0 bases at J, with 11 bases between. The CDR3 covers 15 residues. In germline, CDR1 is GTSNPN, CDR2 SVGIG (reference sequence). CDR3 in amino acids: CAWSPPGNSNQPQHF. The CDR3 nucleotides are TGTGCCTGGAGTCCCCCAGGCAATAGCAATCAGCCCCAGCATTTT.

The table lists this clonotype with many counts. The chain combines TRBV11-2 with TRBJ1-2; D gene unclear. V lost 5 bases and J 3 bases, leaving 19 bases between the germline ends. CDR3 length equals 16 residues. Per the germline V gene, CDR1 is SGHAT and CDR2 is FQNNGV. The CDR3 sequence: CASSPILGSRDYGYTF. DNA for the CDR3: TGTGCCAGCAGCCCTATCCTCGGGAGTCGAGACTATGGCTACACCTTC.

This clonotype was counted between two and nine times. The V and J genes are TRBV9 and TRBJ1-2, with 7 bases fitting TRBD1. From germline, CDR1 is SGDLS and CDR2 YYNGEE. V was pared by 5 bases and J by 3 bases, with 4 bases of the junction left unmatched. This CDR3 is 13 amino acids long. CDR3 in amino acids: CASRTQGDYGYTF. CDR3 nucleotide sequence: TGTGCCAGCAGGACTCAGGGGGACTATGGCTACACCTTC.